Sequencing of this T cell receptor beta chain was carried out in a study of identical twins. General observations from the study: Models underestimated TCR alpha sharing (out-of-frame) in monozygotic twins.

As to this clonotype: Its antigen is undetermined.

TCRdb re-called the 5' RACE reads with MiXCR, one entry per CDR3 protein. The table shows 450,000 or so distinct CDR3 sequences, with 14% occurring only once. With V trimmed by 7 bases and J by 3 bases, 15 bases remained unmatched. This CDR3 region has 20 residues. In addition, the sample was reused for a study of yellow fever vaccine responses in identical twins. As that study records: Twins reportedly appeared to share part of their vaccine T cell response while keeping part individual.

Material: CD4+ T cells sorted from blood. The rearrangement links TRBV12-3 or TRBV12-4 to TRBJ2-1; TRBD2 aligns across 16 bases. This TCR derives from a woman in her late teens or twenties in good health. CDR3 loop: CASISRDRGLAGGHYNEQFF. The CDR3 DNA follows: TGTGCCAGCATTTCCCGGGACAGGGGACTAGCGGGAGGGCACTACAATGAGCAGTTCTTC.